This TCR beta chain was identified during a study of identical twins. Whole-study results and caveats: Because invariant MAIT and iNKT cells could be present, zero-insertion analyses could be partly confounded. High-abundance cord blood beta clonotypes had fewer insertions; memory repertoires showed none. Interpretation of the results relied on cross-sectional statistical analysis and not on following the same donors.

Notes on this clonotype: What it recognizes is unknown.

Template switching added a universal primer site; cDNA carried unique molecular identifiers. TCRdb fed the 5' RACE reads into MiXCR, producing one record per CDR3 protein. Of more than 1.5 million distinct CDR3 sequences listed, about 31% are singletons. This receptor was obtained from a newborn girl in good health. What was sequenced was cord blood.

This CDR3 reads CAISERREGNEQFF. CDR3 coding DNA: TGTGCCATCAGTGAGCGACGGGAGGGCAATGAGCAGTTCTTC. The J gene is TRBJ2-1, the V gene TRBV10-3; TRBD2 matches at 8 bases. The CDR3 has 14 residues. V shed 2 bases, J shed 6 bases, and the junction held 3 bases outside the gene matches. Germline lookup yields CDR1 ENHRY and CDR2 SYGVKD.